These 28 T cell receptor beta chains share one sample of origin, sequenced in a study of control samples from healthy donors and cancer patients. The assay was immunoSEQ multiplex PCR, and TCRdb's table has in-frame clones only and misses some. The sample records some 150,000 clones, roughly 94% being singletons. Sequenced input: PBMCs. These TCRs come from a man between 60 and 70 years old with colorectal cancer.

This chain joins TRBV7-2 and TRBJ2-7; D may be TRBD1 or TRBD2 (6 bases each). Germline V gives CDR1 SGHTA, CDR2 FQGNSA. Between the trimmed V and J ends, which lost 5 bases and 2 bases, there was a span of 19 bases. This CDR3 comprises 16 residues. The CDR3 sequence: CASSPPRGRGTYEQYF. CDR3 DNA: TGTGCCAGCAGCCCCCCCCGGGGGCGGGGTACCTACGAGCAGTACTTC.

This chain connects TRBV7-2 to TRBJ2-7; D remains unclear. Trimming took 2 bases from V and 7 from J, leaving 15 bases between them. The germline CDR1 and CDR2 sequences are SGHTA and FQGNSA. This CDR3 comprises 14 residues. This chain's CDR3 is CASSLNIAPPEQYF. In DNA form, the CDR3 reads TGTGCCAGCAGCTTAAACATCGCTCCCCCGGAGCAGTACTTC.

This CDR3 is CASSRTGQGINEQFF. In DNA, the CDR3 is TGTGCCAGCAGCCGCACGGGACAGGGGATCAATGAGCAGTTCTTC. V is TRBV7-9 and J is TRBJ2-1, with TRBD1 identical over 10 bases. The CDR3 consists of 15 residues. With 5 bases clipped from V and 6 bases from J, the junction kept 7 bases outside the gene matches. Looked up from germline, CDR1 is SEHNR and CDR2 is FQNEAQ (reference sequence).

The rearrangement links TRBV6-5 to TRBJ2-7, with 13 bases aligning to TRBD2. The CDR3 is 15 amino acids. Germline CDR1 MNHEY, CDR2 SVGAGI. V trimming: 2 bases; J trimming: 4 bases; junction bases outside the gene matches: 2. This CDR3 is CASSYGTSGVYEQYF. Written as DNA, the CDR3 is TGTGCCAGCAGTTACGGGACTAGCGGGGTGTACGAGCAGTACTTC.

The chain carries TRBV15 and TRBJ2-5; TRBD1 is a possible D gene (6 bases). The CDR3 runs 14 residues. The germline CDR1 and CDR2 sequences are LNHNV and YYDKDF (reference sequence). Trimming removed 4 bases from V and 0 bases from J, with 9 bases in between. CDR3 sequence (DNA): TGTGCCACCAGCAACAGGGCGGACCAAGAGACCCAGTACTTC. This codes for CATSNRADQETQYF.

The rearrangement links TRBV6-4 to TRBJ2-2, with D possibly TRBD1 on 6 matching bases. Looked up from germline, CDR1 is MRHNA and CDR2 is SNTAGT. Trimming cost V 5 bases and J 10 bases, with 14 bases left between them. The CDR3 extends over 13 amino acids. DNA of the CDR3: TGTGCCAGCAGTACCTCAGGGGCGGCGGAGCTGTTTTTT. Translated: CASSTSGAAELFF.

The chain couples TRBV5-6 to TRBJ2-3; tentatively, D is TRBD1 (5 bases). This CDR3 is built from 15 residues. CDR1 is SGHDT and CDR2 is YYEEEE in the germline V gene. Trimming shortened V by 2 bases and J by 1 base, and 11 bases separated the two germline ends. The CDR3 DNA is TGTGCCAGCAGCTTATTAGGCAGGGGCACAGATACGCAGTATTTT. This codes for CASSLLGRGTDTQYF.

This chain links TRBV4-2 with TRBJ1-4; TRBD1 might be the D (5 bases). Trimming cost V 1 base and J 6 bases, with 9 bases left between them. This CDR3 region has 14 residues. Germline values: CDR1 LGHNA, CDR2 YNFKEQ. CDR3 amino acids: CASSQGGTDEKLFF. CDR3 DNA sequence: TGTGCCAGCAGCCAAGGGGGGACGGATGAAAAACTGTTTTTT.

This chain connects TRBV7-2 to TRBJ2-1; D is unclear. Germline CDR1 is SGHTA and CDR2 is FQGNSA. Deletions cut 6 bases from V and 5 bases from J, with 11 bases between. The CDR3 covers 13 residues. CDR3 region: CASRPPVDNEQFF. The CDR3 bases are TGTGCCAGCAGGCCCCCCGTAGACAATGAGCAGTTCTTC. The variable domain in full, with the rest retrieved from reference TRBV7-2 and TRBJ2-1, is GAGVSQSPSNKVTEKGKDVELRCDPISGHTALYWYRQSLGQGLEFLIYFQGNSAPDKSGLPSDRFSAERTGGSVSTLTIQRTQQEDSAVYLCASRPPVDNEQFFGPGTRLTVL.

The rearrangement joins TRBV7-9 to TRBJ2-7; unclear D gene. V was shortened by 1 base and J by 5 bases, with 9 bases between the two germline ends. The CDR3 loop spans 13 amino acids. Germline values: CDR1 SEHNR, CDR2 FQNEAQ (reference sequence). As DNA, the CDR3 is TGTGCCAGCAGCTTAGACATCGAAGACGAGCAGTACTTC. Protein sequence: CASSLDIEDEQYF. The full variable domain, its missing parts supplied by reference TRBV7-9 and TRBJ2-7, is DTGVSQNPRHKITKRGQNVTFRCDPISEHNRLYWYRQTLGQGPEFLTYFQNEAQLEKSRLLSDRFSAERPKGSFSTLEIQRTEQGDSAMYLCASSLDIEDEQYFGPGTRLTVT.

This clone has only one observation. CDR3 sequence reads: CASSPGAHTEAFF. The CDR3, as DNA: TGTGCCAGCAGCCCAGGGGCCCACACTGAAGCTTTCTTT. The chain joins TRBV28 to TRBJ1-1; D might be TRBD1 (6 bases). Trimming left V 6 bases short and J 3 bases short, with 11 bases between. CDR3 length: 13 amino acids. In germline, CDR1 is MDHEN, CDR2 SYDVKM.

CDR3 in amino acids: CASSQAFGGANTEAFF. The CDR3 bases are TGCGCCAGCAGCCAAGCCTTTGGGGGGGCAAACACTGAAGCTTTCTTT. The genes are TRBV4-1 and TRBJ1-1; tentative D call: TRBD1 (6 bases). Trimming cost V 1 base and J 2 bases, with 14 bases left between them. The CDR3 runs to 16 residues. From germline, CDR1 is MGHRA and CDR2 YSYEKL.

This chain uses TRBV4-2 with TRBJ2-2; TRBD1 matches 10 bases. This CDR3 region has 19 residues. The germline V gene has CDR1 LGHNA and CDR2 YNFKEQ. V lost 4 bases to trimming and J lost 3 bases; unmatched junction nucleotides: 14. The CDR3 DNA sequence: TGTGCCAGCAGCCCGAATGTTCGGGACAGGGGAACGGACACCGGGGAGCTGTTTTTT. Its protein product is CASSPNVRDRGTDTGELFF.

This clone appeared a single time. V gene TRBV27 combines with J gene TRBJ1-4, with 8 bases matching TRBD1. CDR1 MNHEY and CDR2 SMNVEV come from the germline V gene (reference sequence). V lost 2 bases and J lost 6; bases outside the gene matches: 5. There are 15 residues in the CDR3. The CDR3 spells CASSLRRTGYEKLFF. The CDR3 DNA reads TGTGCCAGCAGTTTAAGGAGGACAGGGTATGAAAAACTGTTTTTT.

The rearrangement links TRBV7-8 to TRBJ2-7; possible D gene TRBD1, 5 bases. CDR1 and CDR2 from the germline V gene are SGHVS and FQNEAQ. This CDR3 is built from 14 residues. V was pared by 1 base and J by 5 bases, with 12 bases between. The DNA for the CDR3 is TGTGCCAGCAGCTTAGGCAGGGTGCAGAACGAGCAGTACTTC. Translated, it gives CASSLGRVQNEQYF.

V gene TRBV11-2 combines with J gene TRBJ1-2; tentatively, D is TRBD1 (5 bases). V dropped 3 bases and J dropped 5 bases, with 13 bases sitting between them. The germline CDR1 and CDR2 sequences are SGHAT and FQNNGV. The CDR3 has 14 amino acids. The CDR3 nucleotides read TGTGCCAGCAGCTTTTCCGAGGGACTATATGGCTACACCTTC. This gives the protein CASSFSEGLYGYTF.

This rearrangement joins TRBV29-1 to TRBJ2-7; the D gene is possibly TRBD2 (6 bases). The CDR3 sequence is 14 residues long. Looked up from germline, CDR1 is SQVTM and CDR2 is ANQGSEA. With 4 bases removed from V and 1 base from J, the gap between germline ends came to 14 bases. CDR3 in amino acids: CSVGGRGGSYEQYF. The CDR3 DNA reads TGCAGCGTTGGGGGACGAGGAGGGTCCTACGAGCAGTACTTC.

The rearrangement links TRBV9 to TRBJ2-1, with a possible D match to TRBD1 (6 bases). Trimming cost V 2 bases and J 6 bases, with 9 bases left between them. CDR1 and CDR2 from the germline V gene are SGDLS and YYNGEE. The CDR3 is made up of 13 amino acids. The CDR3 sequence is CASSVGTLNEQFF. For the CDR3, the DNA is TGTGCCAGCAGCGTCGGGACACTCAATGAGCAGTTCTTC.

The chain is built from TRBV15 and TRBJ1-1; no definite D call. There are 12 residues in the CDR3. V was trimmed by 2 bases and J by 2 bases, leaving 3 bases between them. Germline assignment: CDR1 LNHNV and CDR2 YYDKDF (reference sequence). The chain's CDR3 is CATSRLNTEAFF. DNA of the CDR3: TGTGCCACCAGCAGACTTAACACTGAAGCTTTCTTT.

The chain has TRBV11-2 and TRBJ2-1; D gene ambiguous. This CDR3 is built from 13 residues. The germline V gene encodes CDR1 SGHAT and CDR2 FQNNGV. V was cut by 3 bases and J by 5 bases, with 8 bases left in between. The CDR3 sequence is CASSFRKNNEQFF. DNA for the CDR3: TGTGCCAGCAGCTTCCGGAAAAACAATGAGCAGTTCTTC.

This chain uses TRBV7-2 with TRBJ2-5; TRBD1 matches at 7 bases. V shed 5 bases and J 5 bases; nucleotides not matched to a gene: 8. The germline CDR1 and CDR2 sequences are SGHTA and FQGNSA. This CDR3 is built from 14 residues. As DNA, the CDR3 is TGTGCCAGCAGCGCCCGACAGGGACGGGAGACCCAGTACTTC. Residues: CASSARQGRETQYF.

J is TRBJ2-7 and V is TRBV4-1; 8 positions match TRBD1. CDR1 and CDR2 (germline): MGHRA, YSYEKL. The J segment lost 4 bases and the V segment lost 4 bases, leaving 9 bases of the junction unmatched. CDR3 length equals 15 residues. This CDR3 reads CASSPRTGSVYEQYF. The CDR3 DNA sequence: TGCGCCAGCAGCCCTCGGACAGGGAGCGTTTACGAGCAGTACTTC.

This rearrangement joins TRBV6-5 to TRBJ1-1; tentative D call: TRBD1 (6 bases). CDR1 is MNHEY, CDR2 SVGAGI, per germline. The CDR3 length is 15 residues. V lost 4 bases, J lost 0 bases, and 12 bases lay in between. CDR3 DNA sequence: TGTGCCAGCAGTTCTACAGGGTCTGTGAACACTGAAGCTTTCTTT. It specifies CASSSTGSVNTEAFF.

This clone was counted a single time. This rearrangement joins TRBV6-6 to TRBJ1-2, with TRBD1 matching 9 bases. Germline V CDR1 and CDR2: MNHNY, SVGAGI (reference sequence). The CDR3 contains 14 residues. Trimming took 7 bases from V and 4 from J; bases not matched to a gene: 7. This chain's CDR3 is CASITGTGPYGYTF. CDR3 nucleotide sequence: TGTGCCAGCATTACCGGGACAGGGCCCTATGGCTACACCTTC.

This clone was counted a few times. This chain uses TRBV7-2 with TRBJ2-7; 15 bases fit TRBD2. The CDR3 loop spans 16 amino acids. V dropped 5 bases and J dropped 1; count of bases not matched to a gene: 3. Germline loops: CDR1 SGHTA, CDR2 FQGNSA. CDR3 DNA: TGTGCCAGCAGCCGGACTAGCGGGGGGGCGTCCTACGAGCAGTACTTC. It specifies CASSRTSGGASYEQYF. The complete variable domain, with remaining parts taken from reference TRBV7-2 and TRBJ2-7, reads GAGVSQSPSNKVTEKGKDVELRCDPISGHTALYWYRQSLGQGLEFLIYFQGNSAPDKSGLPSDRFSAERTGGSVSTLTIQRTQQEDSAVYLCASSRTSGGASYEQYFGPGTRLTVT.

The DNA of the CDR3 is TGTGCCAGCAGGAGGGAGGGCGAGCAGTACTTC. Amino acids: CASRREGEQYF. The V and J genes are TRBV5-6 and TRBJ2-7; TRBD2 aligns across 7 bases. V shed 5 bases and J 6 bases; nucleotides not matched to a gene: 2. The germline gives CDR1 SGHDT, CDR2 YYEEEE. The CDR3 is made up of 11 amino acids.

The chain employs TRBV19 and TRBJ2-1; 7 bases agree with TRBD2. The J segment lost 0 bases and the V segment lost 4 bases, leaving 6 bases of the junction unmatched. Germline V gene sequence: CDR1 LNHDA, CDR2 SQIVND (reference sequence). The CDR3 loop spans 16 amino acids. CDR3 coding DNA: TGTGCCAGTAGTACCCCCCCGGGGGGCTCCTACAATGAGCAGTTCTTC. The encoded protein is CASSTPPGGSYNEQFF.

Concerning this clone: One end of the junction does not line up with germline, which may come from a read error. CDR3 amino acids: CASREGVTNEKLFF. DNA for the CDR3: TGTGCCAGCAGAGAAGGGGTAACTAATGAAAAACTGTTTTTT. The chain has TRBV2 and TRBJ1-4; the D gene is possibly TRBD1 (5 bases). There are 14 residues in the CDR3. Germline V gives CDR1 SNHLY, CDR2 FYNNEI.